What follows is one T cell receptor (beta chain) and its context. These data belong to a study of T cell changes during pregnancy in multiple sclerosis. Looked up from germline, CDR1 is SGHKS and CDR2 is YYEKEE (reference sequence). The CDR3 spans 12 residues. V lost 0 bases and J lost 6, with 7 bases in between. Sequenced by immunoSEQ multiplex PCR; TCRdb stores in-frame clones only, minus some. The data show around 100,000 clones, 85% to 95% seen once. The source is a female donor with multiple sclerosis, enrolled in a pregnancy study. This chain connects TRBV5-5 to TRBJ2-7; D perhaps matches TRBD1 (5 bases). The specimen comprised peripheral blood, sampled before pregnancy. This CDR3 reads CASSLGTTEQYF. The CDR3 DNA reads TGTGCCAGCAGCTTGGGGACAACCGAGCAGTACTTC.